The rows below give T cell receptor beta chains drawn from one sample of a study of a mutant IDH1 vaccine in newly diagnosed glioma. The assay was immunoSEQ multiplex PCR, and TCRdb's table has in-frame clones only and misses some. The sample consists of around 87,000 clones, 80% to 90% of them appearing once. This sample comprised PBMCs, obtained from a glioma patient treated with radiotherapy, temozolomide or both. These receptors originate from a woman aged 50 to 60 with glioma. The CDR3 runs from the conserved cysteine through the conserved F or W. D genes are given only for firm matches. Size tells how often a clone was seen (once, few, many) or the class of an expanded clone, and some rows leave it out.

CDR3nt,CDR3aa,v_gene,j_gene,abundance,d_gene
TGTGCCTGGAGTGTACACGACTACGAGCAGTACTTC,CAWSVHDYEQYF,TRBV30,TRBJ2-7,-,-
TGTGCCACCAGCAGGAGAACAGAGAACACTGAAGCTTTCTTT,CATSRRTENTEAFF,TRBV15,TRBJ1-1,-,-
TGCAGTGCTAGTCACGCGGCCGAGCAGTACTTC,CSASHAAEQYF,TRBV20-1,TRBJ2-7,-,-
TGTGCCAGCAGCCCGCGCGGGGGGGCCGGGGAGACCCAGTACTTC,CASSPRGGAGETQYF,TRBV7-2,TRBJ2-5,-,TRBD2
TGCGCCAGCAGGGCAAATCGAGATACGCAGTATTTT,CASRANRDTQYF,TRBV5-1,TRBJ2-3,few,-
TGCAGCGTTGAACTGCCGAACTATGGCTACACCTTC,CSVELPNYGYTF,TRBV29-1,TRBJ1-2,-,-
TGTGCCAGCAGCTTGTATTCTACTTGGGGAGAGACCCAGTACTTC,CASSLYSTWGETQYF,TRBV5-5,TRBJ2-5,-,-
TGTGCCAGCAGCCAAGACTTACAGGGGAAAGCTGGAAACACCATATATTTT,CASSQDLQGKAGNTIYF,TRBV4-2,TRBJ1-3,-,TRBD1
TGTGCCAGCAGTTTAGGGGATCATCAGCCCCAGCATTTT,CASSLGDHQPQHF,TRBV27,TRBJ1-5,-,-
TGTGCCAGCAGTTACAGGGGGGAAGCTTTCTTT,CASSYRGEAFF,TRBV11-3,TRBJ1-1,few,TRBD1
TGTGCCAGCAGCTTAGGCGGGGGGTCTTATTACGAGCAGTACTTC,CASSLGGGSYYEQYF,TRBV7-2,TRBJ2-7,-,TRBD2
TGTGCCAGCAGCCGTCGGGACAGTAAAAACATTCAGTACTTC,CASSRRDSKNIQYF,TRBV5-4,TRBJ2-4,once,TRBD1
TGTGCCAGCTCACCAAGCGGTGGCTATGGCTACACCTTC,CASSPSGGYGYTF,TRBV18,TRBJ1-2,-,-
TGCGCCAGCAGCCAAGATACGGCGAGCGGGGGGGCCGGGACCGGGGAGCTGTTTTTT,CASSQDTASGGAGTGELFF,TRBV4-3,TRBJ2-2,-,TRBD2
TGTGCCAGCAGCTCAGTAGCGGGGGCCCTCACAGATACGCAGTATTTT,CASSSVAGALTDTQYF,TRBV7-3,TRBJ2-3,few,TRBD2
TGTGCCAGCAGTTCTCCGTTTGGGGGGTACATACAAGCTTTCTTT,CASSSPFGGYIQAFF,TRBV28,TRBJ1-1,-,-
TGTGCCAGCAGCTTACAGGGGGGGAAGAATACGCAGTATTTT,CASSLQGGKNTQYF,TRBV13,TRBJ2-3,-,-
TGTGCCAGTAGTATAGGATTTGACGGGGGAATGCCCCAGCATTTT,CASSIGFDGGMPQHF,TRBV19,TRBJ1-5,-,-
TGTGCCAGCAGTTACCACGGGAGAAGTAACTATGGCTACACCTTC,CASSYHGRSNYGYTF,TRBV6-5,TRBJ1-2,-,-
TGTGCCTGGAGTGTACTAGCTGAAGCTTTCTTT,CAWSVLAEAFF,TRBV30,TRBJ1-1,few,-
TGTGCCAGCAGCTTAACAGGGACGACCGGGGAGCTGTTTTTT,CASSLTGTTGELFF,TRBV11-3,TRBJ2-2,-,-
TGTGCCAGCAGCCAAGAACCTCACTACGAGCAGTACTTC,CASSQEPHYEQYF,TRBV14,TRBJ2-7,-,-
TGTGCCAGTAGTATGGGGCCGAACACTGAAGCTTTCTTT,CASSMGPNTEAFF,TRBV19,TRBJ1-1,few,-
TGTGCCAGCAGACTCCTGGGACTCGACACAGATACGCAGTATTTT,CASRLLGLDTDTQYF,TRBV5-7,TRBJ2-3,-,-
TGTGCCAGCAGTCTCCCGGGACAGGGGAGGACTGAAGCTTTCTTT,CASSLPGQGRTEAFF,TRBV27,TRBJ1-1,-,TRBD1
TGTGCCAGCAGTGATCATTTTGGGGTTGGGATTGAGCAGTTCTTC,CASSDHFGVGIEQFF,TRBV6-4,TRBJ2-1,-,-
TGTGCCAGCAGCTTAACGGACGTCAGTAACTATGGCTACACCTTC,CASSLTDVSNYGYTF,TRBV7-9,TRBJ1-2,-,-
TGTGCCAGCAGCCAGACAGGGGATCCATATAATTCACCCCTCCACTTT,CASSQTGDPYNSPLHF,TRBV5-4,TRBJ1-6,-,TRBD1
TGTGCCAGCAGCGTAGAGAGGGGTACGGCCGAGCAGTACTTC,CASSVERGTAEQYF,TRBV9,TRBJ2-7,once,-
TGTGCCAGCAGCCAAGAGGGCGGACAGGGGCCGGGCTACACCTTC,CASSQEGGQGPGYTF,TRBV4-2,TRBJ1-2,-,TRBD1
TGTGCCAGCAGCTTTAGTTCGACGAACACTGAAGCTTTCTTT,CASSFSSTNTEAFF,TRBV7-2,TRBJ1-1,-,-
TGTGCCAGTAGAGGACAGGGGCCGAGCAATCAGCCCCAGCATTTT,CASRGQGPSNQPQHF,TRBV19,TRBJ1-5,few,TRBD1
TGTGCCAGTAGTATTAGCAGAACCTACGAGCAGTACTTC,CASSISRTYEQYF,TRBV19,TRBJ2-7,-,-
TGCGCCAGCAGCCCAAAAACCTCAGGCACCGGGGAGCTGTTTTTT,CASSPKTSGTGELFF,TRBV5-1,TRBJ2-2,-,-
TGTGCCAGCAGCTTAGGTCGGGGGGAAACCTACGAGCAGTACTTC,CASSLGRGETYEQYF,TRBV7-2,TRBJ2-7,-,TRBD2
TGTGCCAGCAGCGTAGAGTCAGGGGGTGCTGGCTACACCTTC,CASSVESGGAGYTF,TRBV9,TRBJ1-2,-,TRBD1
TGTGCCTGGAGTTCATTGAACAGGGGGTCGACTGAAGCTTTCTTT,CAWSSLNRGSTEAFF,TRBV30,TRBJ1-1,-,TRBD1
TGCAGCGTTGTATGGGCAGACCCGGGTTACCCCCAACGGGCAGCTTTCTTT,CSVVWADPGYPQRAAFF,TRBV29-1,TRBJ1-1,-,-
TGTGCCACCAGCAGGGGGAAGGAGTATGATGGCTACACCTTC,CATSRGKEYDGYTF,TRBV15,TRBJ1-2,-,-
TGTGCCAGCAGTGCCGAGTCCTGGGACAGGGTGTTCTTC,CASSAESWDRVFF,TRBV6-4,TRBJ2-1,-,TRBD1
TGTGCCAGTACAGTCCTAGGAGGGGCAACTAATGAAAAACTGTTTTTT,CASTVLGGATNEKLFF,TRBV19,TRBJ1-4,once,-
TGCGCCAGCAGCGAACAGCCGATCGCCACCGGGGAGCTGTTTTTT,CASSEQPIATGELFF,TRBV5-1,TRBJ2-2,-,-
TGTGCCAGCACCTGGGGATCTACTGAAGCTTTCTTT,CASTWGSTEAFF,TRBV2,TRBJ1-1,-,-
TGTGCCAGTAGTCCCTTGTCCGCATGGAACACTGAAGCTTTCTTT,CASSPLSAWNTEAFF,TRBV19,TRBJ1-1,few,-
TGTGCCAGCAGTGAAGCAAGTGGCTACACCTTC,CASSEASGYTF,TRBV6-1,TRBJ1-2,once,-
TGCAGCGTTTCCGCGTTGGCCACTGAAGCTTTCTTT,CSVSALATEAFF,TRBV29-1,TRBJ1-1,-,-
TGTGCCAGTAGTATAGCTGCGGCCAGGGGAGCTTTCTTT,CASSIAAARGAFF,TRBV19,TRBJ1-1,-,-